One and the same sample provided the 5 T cell receptor beta chains below, sequenced in a study of blood T cell repertoires in COVID-19. Sequenced by immunoSEQ multiplex PCR; TCRdb stores in-frame clones only, minus some. The sample contains under 50,000 clones, 75% to 95% of which appear only once. The specimen sequenced was peripheral blood. The origin of the receptors is a man between 65 and 85 years old with active COVID-19.

This chain links TRBV5-1 with TRBJ2-4; a weak D match, TRBD1 (6 bases). The germline V gene has CDR1 SGHRS and CDR2 YFSETQ. V lost 5 bases and J 0 bases, leaving 12 bases between the germline ends. This CDR3 comprises 15 residues. The CDR3 region is CASSRQEPAKNIQYF. The CDR3 DNA follows: TGCGCCAGCAGTAGACAGGAGCCAGCCAAAAACATTCAGTACTTC.

This chain uses TRBV30 with TRBJ1-6, with D maybe TRBD1 (5 bases). Germline CDR1 and CDR2: GTSNPN and SVGIG (reference sequence). The length of the CDR3 is 16 residues. Trimming took off 7 bases at V and 0 bases at J, with 16 bases between the two ends. The CDR3 nucleotides read TGTGCCTCGAACACGGGGGGGATCTCCTATAATTCACCCCTCCACTTT. Amino acids: CASNTGGISYNSPLHF.

The V call is TRBV19, the J call TRBJ2-5; 9 nucleotides agree with TRBD2. The germline V gene encodes CDR1 LNHDA and CDR2 SQIVND (reference sequence). V lost 7 bases and J lost 5; bases outside the gene matches: 11. The CDR3 length is 15 residues. Here the CDR3 reads CASTPSGVHLETQYF. DNA of the CDR3: TGTGCCAGTACACCTAGCGGGGTTCATCTGGAGACCCAGTACTTC.

The chain is built from TRBV4-1 and TRBJ1-5, with D uncertain. The germline V and J ends were trimmed by 0 bases and 1 base, with 7 bases remaining between them. The CDR3 is 15 amino acids. Germline assignment: CDR1 MGHRA and CDR2 YSYEKL. The DNA for the CDR3 is TGCGCCAGCAGCCAAGACGCGGTCAGCAATCAGCCCCAGCATTTT. This gives the protein CASSQDAVSNQPQHF.

The chain joins TRBV5-6 to TRBJ2-1, with unresolved D. This CDR3 spans 11 amino acids. The germline gives CDR1 SGHDT, CDR2 YYEEEE. Trimming stripped 2 bases from V and 8 bases from J, with 5 bases between. The CDR3 region is CASSLAHEQFF. In nucleotides, the CDR3 is TGTGCCAGCAGCTTAGCTCATGAGCAGTTCTTC.